A single sample is the source of the 9 T cell receptor beta chains below, sequenced in a study of vaccination effects on CD4 cells after COVID-19. Which antigens these TCRs recognize remains unknown. The assay was immunoSEQ multiplex PCR, and TCRdb's table has in-frame clones only and misses some. The sample carries under 25,000 clones, around 74% recorded once. ViraFEST used viral peptide pools to expand antigen-specific CD4+ T cells before sequencing. Following a roughly 11-day culture, CD4+ T cells were purified. Convalescent patients had PCR-confirmed SARS-CoV-2 infection between March and December 2020. Specimen: CD4+ T cells from PBMCs cultured with SARS-CoV-2 spike peptides, collected before COVID-19 vaccination. The source is a human donor who had a prior SARS-CoV-2 infection.

V gene TRBV5-8 combines with J gene TRBJ1-1; 8 bases are a match to TRBD1. Germline CDR1 SGHTS, CDR2 YDEGEE. This CDR3 has 16 residues. The V gene end was trimmed by 0 bases and the J gene end by 0 bases; junction bases not matched to a gene: 4. CDR3 bases: TGTGCCAGCAGCTTGGCAGCGGACAGGGTGAACACTGAAGCTTTCTTT. The encoded protein is CASSLAADRVNTEAFF.

V usage is TRBV4-3 and J usage is TRBJ2-3, with 12 bases identical to TRBD2. Germline V gene sequence: CDR1 LGHNA, CDR2 YSLEER. This CDR3 is built from 17 residues. V gave up 4 bases and J gave up 2 bases; unmatched junction bases: 7. This CDR3 reads CASSRILAGGSTDTQYF. The CDR3 nucleotides read TGCGCCAGCAGCCGAATACTAGCGGGAGGTTCCACAGATACGCAGTATTTT.

V and J are TRBV5-1 and TRBJ2-3; 8 bases match TRBD2. Germline trimming cut 0 bases from V and 3 bases from J; bases unmatched to any gene: 9. In germline, CDR1 is SGHRS, CDR2 YFSETQ. The length of the CDR3 is 17 residues. The CDR3 DNA follows: TGCGCCAGCAGCTTGGTCTCTCGCGGGGGGCCGACAGATACGCAGTATTTT. This codes for CASSLVSRGGPTDTQYF. Together with reference TRBV5-1 and TRBJ2-3, the CDR3 gives the full variable domain: KAGVTQTPRYLIKTRGQQVTLSCSPISGHRSVSWYQQTPGQGLQFLFEYFSETQRNKGNFPGRFSGRQFSNSRSEMNVSTLELGDSALYLCASSLVSRGGPTDTQYFGPGTRLTVL.

The rearrangement joins TRBV7-2 to TRBJ2-3; 7 nucleotides match TRBD1. This CDR3 has 14 residues. V lost 5 bases and J lost 2; bases outside the gene matches: 4. Germline lookup yields CDR1 SGHTA and CDR2 FQGNSA. The CDR3 is CASSPGQITDTQYF. The CDR3 DNA sequence: TGTGCCAGCAGCCCGGGACAGATCACAGATACGCAGTATTTT.

This clone was observed a handful of times. J is TRBJ2-1 and V is TRBV15; D call uncertain. The CDR3 length is 14 residues. Germline V CDR1 and CDR2: LNHNV, YYDKDF (reference sequence). V dropped 1 base and J dropped 9 bases, with 13 bases sitting between them. CDR3 amino acids: CATSRALDPAEQFF. The CDR3, as DNA: TGTGCCACCAGCAGAGCTCTAGATCCAGCTGAGCAGTTCTTC.

This clone was seen just once. The rearrangement links TRBV19 to TRBJ2-5; D is unclear. Germline CDR1 reads LNHDA; CDR2 reads SQIVND (reference sequence). V dropped 4 bases and J dropped 1 base, with 10 bases sitting between them. This CDR3 has 14 residues. The CDR3 DNA follows: TGTGCCAGTAGTAGTCTTTGGGGCCAAGAGACCCAGTACTTC. Translated: CASSSLWGQETQYF.

This sequence joins TRBV7-8 and TRBJ2-1; 10 bases match TRBD2. Germline V gives CDR1 SGHVS, CDR2 FQNEAQ. The CDR3 extends over 16 amino acids. The trim removed 3 bases at V and 5 bases at J, leaving 7 bases unmatched. The chain's CDR3 is CASSLRFGTSDNEQFF. For the CDR3, the DNA is TGTGCCAGCAGCTTGCGGTTCGGGACTAGCGACAATGAGCAGTTCTTC.

V gene TRBV5-6 combines with J gene TRBJ2-7, with 7 bases identical to TRBD1. CDR3 length: 17 residues. V shed 3 bases, J shed 6 bases, and the junction held 18 bases outside the gene matches. In germline, CDR1 is SGHDT, CDR2 YYEEEE. In nucleotides, the CDR3 is TGTGCCAGCAGCTCGAAGCGACAGGGTTTTTTCTCTGGCGAGCAGTACTTC. It codes for CASSSKRQGFFSGEQYF.

A few counts support this clone. The V gene is TRBV7-3, the J gene TRBJ2-5; D may be TRBD1 (6 bases). This CDR3 is 14 amino acids long. The germline V and J ends were trimmed by 5 bases and 2 bases, with 12 bases remaining between them. Germline V gene sequence: CDR1 SGHTA, CDR2 FQGTGA. Written as DNA, the CDR3 is TGTGCCAGCAGCCCCACAGGGCTGCAAGAGACCCAGTACTTC. Translating it yields CASSPTGLQETQYF.